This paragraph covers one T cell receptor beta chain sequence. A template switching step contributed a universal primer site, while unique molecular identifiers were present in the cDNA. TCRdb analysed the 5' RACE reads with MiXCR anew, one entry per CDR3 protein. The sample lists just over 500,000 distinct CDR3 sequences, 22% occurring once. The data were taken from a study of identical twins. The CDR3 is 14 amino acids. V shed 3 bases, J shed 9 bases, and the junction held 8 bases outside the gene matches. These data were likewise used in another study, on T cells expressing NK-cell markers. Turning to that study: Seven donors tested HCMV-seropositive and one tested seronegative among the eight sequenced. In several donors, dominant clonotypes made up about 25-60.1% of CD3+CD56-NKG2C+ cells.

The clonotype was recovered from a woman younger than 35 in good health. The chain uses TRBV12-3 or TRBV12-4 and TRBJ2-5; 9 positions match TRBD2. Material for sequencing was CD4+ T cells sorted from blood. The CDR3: CASSLTSGLGAQYF. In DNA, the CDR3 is TGTGCCAGCAGTTTGACTAGCGGCCTGGGGGCCCAGTACTTC.